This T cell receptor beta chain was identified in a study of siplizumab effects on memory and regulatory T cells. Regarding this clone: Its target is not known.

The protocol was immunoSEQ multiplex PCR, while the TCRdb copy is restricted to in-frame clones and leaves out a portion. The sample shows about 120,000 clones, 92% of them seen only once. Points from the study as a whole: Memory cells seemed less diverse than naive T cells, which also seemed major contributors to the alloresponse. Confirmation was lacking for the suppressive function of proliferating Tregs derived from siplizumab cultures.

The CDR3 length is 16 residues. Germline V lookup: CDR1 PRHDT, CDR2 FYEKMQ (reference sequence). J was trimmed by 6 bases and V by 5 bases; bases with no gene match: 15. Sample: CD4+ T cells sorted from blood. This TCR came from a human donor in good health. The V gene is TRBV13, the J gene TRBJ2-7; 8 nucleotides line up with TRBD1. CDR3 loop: CASSRAKDRARREQYF. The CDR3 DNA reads TGTGCCAGCAGCCGCGCCAAGGACAGGGCACGACGCGAGCAGTACTTC.